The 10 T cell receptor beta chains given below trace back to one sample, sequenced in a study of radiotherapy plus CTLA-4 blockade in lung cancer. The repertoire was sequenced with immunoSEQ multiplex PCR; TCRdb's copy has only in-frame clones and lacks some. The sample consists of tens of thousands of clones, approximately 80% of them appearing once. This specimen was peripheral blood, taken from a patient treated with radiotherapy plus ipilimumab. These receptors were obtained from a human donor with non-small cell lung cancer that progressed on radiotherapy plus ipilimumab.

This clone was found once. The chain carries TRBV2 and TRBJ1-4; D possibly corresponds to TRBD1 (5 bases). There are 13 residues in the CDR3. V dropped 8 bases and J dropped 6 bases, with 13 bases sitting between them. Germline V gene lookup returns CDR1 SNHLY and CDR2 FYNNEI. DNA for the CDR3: TGTGCCAGCTCTACGACAGCGCATGAAAAACTGTTTTTT. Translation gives CASSTTAHEKLFF.

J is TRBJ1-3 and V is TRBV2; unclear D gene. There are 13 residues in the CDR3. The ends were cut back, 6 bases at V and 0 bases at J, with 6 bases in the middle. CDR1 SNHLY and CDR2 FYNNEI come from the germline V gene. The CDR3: CASRVDSGNTIYF. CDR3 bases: TGTGCCAGCAGGGTAGACTCTGGAAACACCATATATTTT. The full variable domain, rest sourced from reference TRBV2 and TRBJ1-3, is EPEVTQTPSHQVTQMGQEVILRCVPISNHLYFYWYRQILGQKVEFLVSFYNNEISEKSEIFDDQFSVERPDGSNFTLKIRSTKLEDSAMYFCASRVDSGNTIYFGEGSWLTVV.

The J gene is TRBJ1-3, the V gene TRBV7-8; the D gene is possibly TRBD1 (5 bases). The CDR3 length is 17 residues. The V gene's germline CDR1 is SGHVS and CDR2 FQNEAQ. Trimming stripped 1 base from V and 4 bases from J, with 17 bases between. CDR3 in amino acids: CASSLVTRGDSGNTIYF. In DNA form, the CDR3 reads TGTGCCAGCAGCTTAGTGACAAGGGGTGACTCCGGAAACACCATATATTTT.

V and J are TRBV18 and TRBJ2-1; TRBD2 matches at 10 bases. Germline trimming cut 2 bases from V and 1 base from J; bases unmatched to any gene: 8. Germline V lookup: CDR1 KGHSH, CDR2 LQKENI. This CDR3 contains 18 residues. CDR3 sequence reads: CASSPLASGSWSYNEQFF. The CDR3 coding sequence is TGTGCCAGCTCACCATTGGCTAGCGGGAGCTGGTCCTACAATGAGCAGTTCTTC.

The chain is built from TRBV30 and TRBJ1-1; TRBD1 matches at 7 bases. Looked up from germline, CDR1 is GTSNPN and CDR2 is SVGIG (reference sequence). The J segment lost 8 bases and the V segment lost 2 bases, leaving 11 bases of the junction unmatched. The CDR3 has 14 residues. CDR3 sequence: CAWSQTPTDREAFF. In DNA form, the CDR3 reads TGTGCCTGGAGTCAAACACCAACGGACAGGGAAGCTTTCTTT.

CDR3 protein: CASSTPSGTVHGYTF. CDR3 nucleotide sequence: TGTGCCAGCAGCACTCCCTCCGGGACAGTCCATGGCTACACCTTC. This chain links TRBV9 with TRBJ1-2, with 7 positions matching TRBD1. There are 15 residues in the CDR3. V was pared by 4 bases and J by 6 bases, with 12 bases of the junction left unmatched. CDR1 and CDR2 (germline): SGDLS, YYNGEE.

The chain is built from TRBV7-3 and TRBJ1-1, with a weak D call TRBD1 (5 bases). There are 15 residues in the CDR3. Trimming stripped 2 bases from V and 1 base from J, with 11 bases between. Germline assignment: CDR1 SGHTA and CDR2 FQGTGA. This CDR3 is CASSLWGEGNTEAFF. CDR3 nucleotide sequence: TGTGCCAGCAGCTTATGGGGCGAGGGGAACACTGAAGCTTTCTTT.

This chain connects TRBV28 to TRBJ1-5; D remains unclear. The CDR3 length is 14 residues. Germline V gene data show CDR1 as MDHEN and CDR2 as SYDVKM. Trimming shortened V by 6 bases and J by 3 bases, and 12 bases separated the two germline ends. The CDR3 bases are TGTGCCAGCAGCCGTTCTATAAACAATCAGCCCCAGCATTTT. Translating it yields CASSRSINNQPQHF.

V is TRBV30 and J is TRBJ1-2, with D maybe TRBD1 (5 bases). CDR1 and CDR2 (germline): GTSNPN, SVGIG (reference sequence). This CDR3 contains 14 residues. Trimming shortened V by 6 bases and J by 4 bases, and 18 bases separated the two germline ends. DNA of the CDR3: TGTGCCTGTGAGGCAGGGCCGTTTTCCTATGGCTACACCTTC. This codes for CACEAGPFSYGYTF.

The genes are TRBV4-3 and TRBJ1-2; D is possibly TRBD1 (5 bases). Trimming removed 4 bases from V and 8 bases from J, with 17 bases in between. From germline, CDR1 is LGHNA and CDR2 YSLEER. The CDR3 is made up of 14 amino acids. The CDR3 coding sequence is TGCGCCAGCAGCCCGCTGCTCGGGGCGCGCGGCTACACCTTC. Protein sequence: CASSPLLGARGYTF.